What follows describes a single T cell receptor beta chain. Its antigen remains undetermined. This entry belongs to a study of CXCR3-negative and CXCR3-positive naive CD8 T cells (dated by TCRdb to 2018 to 2020). Regarding the study in general: In total, about 135 million TRB reads were obtained, or roughly 1.5 +/- 0.3 million reads per library. Data from under 12 donors, pooled across two independent experiments, went into the diversity and physicochemical repertoire analyses. TRBV-TRBJ cluster analysis included naive subsets from several donors and memory cells from 3 donors. Here is what the overall study found, with its caveats: Naive CXCR3-negative and CXCR3-positive cells from the same donor showed similar TRBV-TRBJ usage, whereas memory cells showed distinct patterns. Repertoire diversity was comparably high in both naive subsets but much lower in memory CD8+ T cells. Freshly isolated PBMCs were used for most assays because CXCR3 expression went down partially after cryopreservation. Compared with CXCR3-negative naive cells, CXCR3-positive naive cells had TRB CDR3s with higher hydrophobicity (lower Kidera factor 4), lower energy, and higher strength and volume indices. Because surface CD5, which is linked to self-reactivity in mice, was comparable between the naive subsets, TCR interaction strength was also inferred from the physicochemical properties of TRB CDR3s.

The reads were generated on a NextSeq 550. The Human TCR Profiling Kit (MiLaboratory) was used to make UMI-labeled 5' RACE TRB cDNA libraries. cDNA synthesis used the entire amount of extracted RNA, and PCR amplification then used the entire amount of cDNA produced. Libraries were prepared in parallel using an identical number of PCR cycles. As for the original processing: With a requirement of at least two reads per UMI, MIGEC and MiXCR extracted about 50,000 +/- 10,000 unique UMI-labeled TRB cDNA molecules per library. An average of about 40,000 +/- 10,000 functional in-frame TRB CDR3 nucleotide clonotypes without stop codons was found per library. After downsampling to 5000 UMI-labeled TRB molecules per sample, diversity metrics, including normalized Shannon-Wiener and Chao1, were computed in VDJtools. Clonotype-size-weighted physicochemical properties of the central five CDR3 residues (interaction energy, strength, volume and Kidera factor 4) were computed in VDJtools. Based on TCRdb reprocessing of the reads, there is one entry per CDR3 protein sequence, and DNA is missing. None of the V and J calls come from the authors' own analysis; TCRdb made them. The sample table gives a few thousand distinct CDR3 sequences. The top ten clonotypes cover 2.5% to 3.5% of the sample.

From the cysteine up to the phenylalanine, the CDR3 has a length of 14 residues. No DNA sequence was recorded. CDR1 and CDR2 are drawn from the germline V gene: SQVTM, ANQGSEA. Each CD8+ T cell subset was flow-sorted in triplicate, and around 300,000 cells per subset were placed directly into RLT lysis buffer. To keep memory contaminants out, a stringent definition of naive CD8+ T cells was applied: CD45RO-CCR7+CD27+CD95-. Peripheral blood mononuclear cells were isolated from buffy coats using standard density gradient centrifugation. Naive CXCR3-negative and CXCR3-positive CD8+ T cells were flow-sorted on a FACSAria III. An RNeasy Mini Kit was used to extract total RNA from the sorted cells.

The chain couples TRBV29-1 to TRBJ2-7. The sample comprised naive CXCR3- CD8+ T cells from blood. The cell subset or site label on this specimen signifies: CD45RO-CCR7+CD27+CD95- naive CD8+ T cells lacking CXCR3 (TNR3-). The sequence was collected from a human donor in good health. Some clones in this sample may be carry-over from other donors' samples. The CDR3 reads as follows: CSVVLSNRSYEQYF.